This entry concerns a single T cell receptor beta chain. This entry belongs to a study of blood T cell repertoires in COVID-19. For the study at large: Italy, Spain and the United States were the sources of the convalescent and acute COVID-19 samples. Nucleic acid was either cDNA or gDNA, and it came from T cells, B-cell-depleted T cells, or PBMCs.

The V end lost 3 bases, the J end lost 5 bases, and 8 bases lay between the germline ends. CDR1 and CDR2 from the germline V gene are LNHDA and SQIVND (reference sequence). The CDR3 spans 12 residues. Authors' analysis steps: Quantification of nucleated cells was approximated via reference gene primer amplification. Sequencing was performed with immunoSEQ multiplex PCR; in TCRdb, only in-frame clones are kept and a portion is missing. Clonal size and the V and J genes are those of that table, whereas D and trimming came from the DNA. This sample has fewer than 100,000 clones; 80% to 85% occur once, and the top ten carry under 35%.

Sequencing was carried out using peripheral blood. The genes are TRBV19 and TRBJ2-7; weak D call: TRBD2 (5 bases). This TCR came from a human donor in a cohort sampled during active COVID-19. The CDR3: CASSIWGDEQYF. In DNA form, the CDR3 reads TGTGCCAGTAGTATTTGGGGAGACGAGCAGTACTTC.